Below, 2 T cell receptor beta chains from the same sample are listed, as sequenced in a study of blood T cell repertoires in COVID-19 (TCRdb year 2020). Library generation was performed with the immunoSEQ multiplex PCR assay. This is the immuneACCESS table as TCRdb keeps it, with only in-frame sequences that have V and J called. A part of the clones is gone; compared with another copy, unresolved V genes explain less than half, and the rest is unexplained. The sample yields some 270,000 clones; roughly 84% were counted once. The ten largest account for 3.4% of the sample. The source material was PBMCs or T cells enriched from blood (not recorded which). Receptors were obtained from a man aged 50 to 60 who had recovered from COVID-19.

This clone appeared a single time. The chain combines TRBV15 with TRBJ1-5; a possible D gene is TRBD1 (6 bases). V was pared by 3 bases and J by 13 bases, with 16 bases between. The germline V gene has CDR1 LNHNV and CDR2 YYDKDF (reference sequence). This CDR3 comprises 13 residues. CDR3 DNA: TGTGCCACCAGCAGGCGAGACAGGACCGATCAGCATTTT. Its protein product is CATSRRDRTDQHF.

The rearrangement joins TRBV7-2 to TRBJ2-7, with D perhaps TRBD1 (7 bases). This CDR3 comprises 14 residues. Trimming shortened V by 5 bases and J by 4 bases, and 15 bases separated the two germline ends. Looked up from germline, CDR1 is SGHTA and CDR2 is FQGNSA. The CDR3 nucleotides read TGTGCCAGCAGCCCCCAGGGGGGTCCTTACGAGCAGTACTTC. This gives the protein CASSPQGGPYEQYF.